This T cell receptor beta chain was identified during a study of blood T cell repertoires in COVID-19. This table comes from immunoSEQ multiplex PCR, and its TCRdb copy is limited to in-frame clones, with some not included. The table includes around 360,000 clones, more than 75% detected once. The J segment lost 9 bases and the V segment lost 2 bases, leaving 5 bases of the junction unmatched. The CDR3 is 15 residues long. Germline V gene lookup returns CDR1 SGHDT and CDR2 YYEEEE. The TCR was taken from a woman between 25 and 40 years old who had recovered from COVID-19. Sequencing used PBMCs or T cells enriched from blood (not recorded which). The chain joins TRBV5-6 to TRBJ1-6; 10 bases line up with TRBD1. The CDR3 DNA sequence: TGTGCCAGCAGCTTCCTGGGACAGGGGAGTTCACCCCTCCACTTT. As protein: CASSFLGQGSSPLHF.